This paragraph reports one TCR beta chain. Its matching antigen is unknown. Method: immunoSEQ multiplex PCR; TCRdb's copy keeps in-frame clones and lacks some. The sample lists tens of thousands of clones, about 90% occurring once. This record belongs to a study of graft-versus-host responses after intestinal transplantation. General observations from the study: High graft-versus-host to host-versus-graft clonal ratios were found in allografts of patients who had graft-donor T cell macrochimerism.

The V gene end was trimmed by 4 bases and the J gene end by 7 bases; junction bases not matched to a gene: 6. From germline, CDR1 is SGHTA and CDR2 FQGTGA. The CDR3 is 16 amino acids. This TCR was recovered from a human donor who received an intestinal transplant. The sample in question was unstimulated CD4+ T cells sorted from spleen or lymph node cells, obtained before intestinal transplant. This chain uses TRBV7-3 with TRBJ2-1; 14 positions agree with TRBD2. The CDR3 loop is CASSSTGTSGGNEQFF. CDR3 nucleotide sequence: TGTGCCAGCAGCTCAACCGGGACTAGCGGGGGTAATGAGCAGTTCTTC.